A single sample is the source of the 6 T cell receptor beta chains below, sequenced in a study of shared clonotypes between healthy human individuals (TCRdb year 2020). Receptor libraries were prepared by the immunoSEQ multiplex PCR assay. TCRdb obtained this table from immuneACCESS and retained in-frame rearrangements with V and J assigned. These tables miss some clones; where compared with another copy, unresolved V genes account for less than half of the shortfall, and the remainder is unexplained. This sample holds about 490,000 clones; about 82% were observed only once. The ten largest clonotypes hold approximately 13% of the sample. The source material was PBMCs. These receptors all come from a woman aged 35 to 49 in good health. Some clones in this sample may be carry-over from other donors' samples.

This chain uses TRBV11-2 with TRBJ2-1, with TRBD2 matching over 12 bases. V lost 5 bases, J lost 2 bases, and 4 bases stayed unmatched. Germline CDR1 reads SGHAT; CDR2 reads FQNNGV. The CDR3 extends over 16 amino acids. Written as DNA, the CDR3 is TGTGCCAGCAGCCTGTGGACTAGCGGGACCTACAATGAGCAGTTCTTC. This translates into CASSLWTSGTYNEQFF.

This clone showed up just a few times. V gene TRBV7-8 combines with J gene TRBJ2-1; 7 bases line up with TRBD1. This CDR3 is 15 amino acids long. Trimming took 5 bases from V and 5 from J; bases not matched to a gene: 9. Germline CDR1 is SGHVS and CDR2 is FQNEAQ. CDR3: CASSAQGMRDNEQFF. CDR3 sequence (DNA): TGTGCCAGCAGCGCACAGGGGATGCGGGACAATGAGCAGTTCTTC.

This chain links TRBV15 with TRBJ1-5; possible D gene TRBD1, 6 bases. Germline CDR1 is LNHNV and CDR2 is YYDKDF (reference sequence). V gave up 0 bases and J gave up 6 bases, with 15 bases separating them. The CDR3 sequence is 16 residues long. As DNA, the CDR3 is TGTGCCACCAGCAGAGATCTCGCGGCAGGGGTTCAGCCCCAGCATTTT. Protein: CATSRDLAAGVQPQHF. The full variable domain, in which reference TRBV15 and TRBJ1-5 provide the parts outside the CDR3, is DAMVIQNPRYQVTQFGKPVTLSCSQTLNHNVMYWYQQKSSQAPKLLFHYYDKDFNNEADTPDNFQSRRPNTSFCFLDIRSPGLGDTAMYLCATSRDLAAGVQPQHFGDGTRLSIL.

This clone was recorded at least ten times. The CDR3 here is CASTTGTSGNEQFF. In DNA form, the CDR3 reads TGTGCCAGCACCACCGGGACTAGCGGGAATGAGCAGTTCTTC. The rearrangement joins TRBV2 to TRBJ2-1; 12 bases agree with TRBD2. In germline, CDR1 is SNHLY, CDR2 FYNNEI. The CDR3 sequence is 14 residues long. V lost 7 bases to trimming and J lost 7 bases; unmatched junction nucleotides: 5.

In the case of this clone: The identical CDR3 is also encoded by other nucleotide sequences in the sample. This chain links TRBV5-4 with TRBJ1-3; D call uncertain. The CDR3 totals 12 residues. Germline CDR1 and CDR2: SGHNT and YYREEE (reference sequence). Trimming cost V 0 bases and J 2 bases, with 0 bases left between them. CDR3 residues: CASSLAGNTIYF. CDR3 in DNA: TGTGCCAGCAGCTTGGCTGGAAACACCATATATTTT.

This clone was seen many times. The V and J genes are TRBV7-7 and TRBJ1-1; 7 bases are a match to TRBD1. V shed 5 bases and J 5 bases; nucleotides not matched to a gene: 5. Germline CDR1 is SSHAT and CDR2 is FNYEAQ (reference sequence). This CDR3 is 13 amino acids long. The CDR3 region is CASSLNRGTEAFF. The DNA for the CDR3 is TGTGCCAGCAGCCTCAACAGGGGAACTGAAGCTTTCTTT. The full variable domain, completed using reference TRBV7-7 and TRBJ1-1, is GAGVSQSPRYKVTKRGQDVTLRCDPISSHATLYWYQQALGQGPEFLTYFNYEAQPDKSGLPSDRFSAERPEGSISTLTIQRTEQRDSAMYRCASSLNRGTEAFFGQGTRLTVV.